The source of this T cell receptor beta chain is a study of Ad26.COV2.S vaccination and SARS-CoV-2 variants. Here immunoSEQ multiplex PCR was the method, and the copy in TCRdb shows in-frame clones only, minus some. The sample includes around 300,000 clones, around 89% of them seen just once. Unmatched junction bases numbered 7, after V lost 7 bases and J lost 7 bases. The CDR3 has 15 amino acids. Germline assignment: CDR1 SGHKS and CDR2 YYEKEE (reference sequence). Stated treatment: 15 to 20 received Ad26.COV2.S at low or high dose, single or two shots; 5 received placebo; per-sample allocation not given. The investigators took samples on day 63 after the first vaccine or placebo injection.

The receptor was derived from a person between 18 and 60 years old who received the Ad26.COV2.S COVID-19 vaccine or a placebo. The chain joins TRBV5-5 to TRBJ1-6, with 11 nucleotides matching TRBD1. Material: peripheral blood, obtained in a trial of Ad26.COV2.S vaccine versus placebo. CDR3 region: CASRDRGLRNSPLHF. The CDR3 nucleotides read TGTGCCAGCCGGGACAGGGGGTTAAGGAATTCACCCCTCCACTTT.